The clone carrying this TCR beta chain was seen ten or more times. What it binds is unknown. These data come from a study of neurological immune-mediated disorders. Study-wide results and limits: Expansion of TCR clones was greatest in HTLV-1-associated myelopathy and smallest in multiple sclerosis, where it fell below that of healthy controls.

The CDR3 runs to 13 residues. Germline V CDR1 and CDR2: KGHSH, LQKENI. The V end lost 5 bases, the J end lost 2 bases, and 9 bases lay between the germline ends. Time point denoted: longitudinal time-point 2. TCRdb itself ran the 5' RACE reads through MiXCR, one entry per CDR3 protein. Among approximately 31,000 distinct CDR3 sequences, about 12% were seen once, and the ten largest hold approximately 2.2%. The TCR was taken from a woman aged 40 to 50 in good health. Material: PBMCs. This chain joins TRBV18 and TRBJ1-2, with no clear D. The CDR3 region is CASSYSGNYGYTF. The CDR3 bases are TGTGCCAGCTCATACTCGGGAAACTATGGCTACACCTTC.